A selection of T cell receptor beta chains follows, all from one sample in a study of blood T cell repertoires in COVID-19. This table comes from immunoSEQ multiplex PCR, and its TCRdb copy is limited to in-frame clones, with some not included. The data show about 240,000 clones, with 70% to 90% seen just once and under 4.5% held by the top ten. The sequencing input was peripheral blood. These receptors were taken from a man aged 50-59 years with acute or convalescent COVID-19. Both conserved end residues are part of each CDR3. The D gene is left open where the match is weak. For some rows the clone size is stated as once, few or many, or as a class when expanded; others skip it.

TRBJ1-4 | NA | TRBV5-1 | TRBD1 | CASSNGQANEKLFF | TGCGCCAGCAGCAATGGACAGGCTAATGAAAAACTGTTTTTT
TRBJ2-7 | NA | TRBV11-2 | TRBD2 | CASSLSTSGPYEQYF | TGTGCCAGCAGCCTTAGCACTAGCGGTCCCTACGAGCAGTACTTC
TRBJ2-7 | NA | TRBV2 | NA | CASSSLDSLNPYEQYF | TGTGCCAGCAGCAGCCTGGACTCCTTAAACCCTTACGAGCAGTACTTC
TRBJ1-2 | NA | TRBV5-4 | NA | CASSLGQSNYGYTF | TGTGCCAGCAGCTTGGGACAGTCTAACTATGGCTACACCTTC
TRBJ2-5 | NA | TRBV18 | TRBD1 | CASSSGLQGAGETQYF | TGTGCCAGCTCATCGGGCCTTCAGGGGGCAGGGGAGACCCAGTACTTC
TRBJ1-5 | NA | TRBV28 | NA | CASSLDFNQPQHF | TGTGCCAGCAGTTTAGACTTCAATCAGCCCCAGCATTTT
TRBJ2-7 | NA | TRBV20-1 | TRBD2 | CSALGGYEQYF | TGCAGTGCCCTGGGGGGGTACGAGCAGTACTTC
TRBJ2-7 | NA | TRBV6-5 | NA | CASRTGTGVYEQYF | TGTGCCAGCAGGACCGGGACGGGGGTTTACGAGCAGTACTTC
TRBJ2-3 | NA | TRBV2 | NA | CASRRVGSTDTQYF | TGTGCCAGCCGGCGGGTAGGGAGCACAGATACGCAGTATTTT
TRBJ1-6 | NA | TRBV11-3 | NA | CASSLGDGSLPLHF | TGTGCCAGCAGCTTAGGGGACGGGAGTCTCCCCCTCCACTTT
TRBJ2-1 | NA | TRBV18 | NA | CASSPGVGSVNEQFF | TGTGCCAGCTCACCCGGGGTGGGGTCAGTCAATGAGCAGTTCTTC
TRBJ1-2 | NA | TRBV27 | NA | CASSLSAARKVHYGYTF | TGTGCCAGCAGTTTATCAGCCGCCAGGAAGGTACACTATGGCTACACCTTC
TRBJ1-4 | few | TRBV5-4 | NA | CASSLGQINEKLFF | TGTGCCAGCAGCCTCGGACAGATTAATGAAAAACTGTTTTTT
TRBJ2-3 | NA | TRBV5-6 | TRBD1 | CASSLPTGEATDTQYF | TGTGCCAGCAGCTTGCCGACAGGGGAGGCGACAGATACGCAGTATTTT
TRBJ2-7 | NA | TRBV6-5 | TRBD1 | CASRGLRDSYEQYF | TGTGCCAGCAGGGGGCTCCGGGACAGCTACGAGCAGTACTTC
TRBJ1-1 | once | TRBV6-5 | NA | CASSQTTGWGAEAFF | TGTGCCAGCAGTCAAACGACAGGATGGGGCGCTGAAGCTTTCTTT
TRBJ1-5 | once | TRBV24-1 | TRBD1 | CATSDSLDRENQPQHF | TGTGCCACCAGTGATTCTCTCGACAGGGAGAATCAGCCCCAGCATTTT
TRBJ1-2 | once | TRBV28 | NA | CASRLYSGSNYGYTF | TGTGCCAGCAGGTTATATTCCGGGTCGAACTATGGCTACACCTTC